What follows are 25 T cell receptor beta chains derived from one specimen sequenced in a study of blood T cell repertoires in COVID-19. Measured with immunoSEQ multiplex PCR; TCRdb has only the in-frame clones, and not every one. This sample has more than 250,000 clones, with around 88% found just once. Sequenced input: PBMCs or T cells enriched from blood (not recorded which). These receptors all come from a woman in her forties who had recovered from COVID-19.

V gene TRBV11-2 combines with J gene TRBJ1-1, with TRBD1 identical over 7 bases. V trimming: 5 bases; J trimming: 0 bases; junction bases outside the gene matches: 9. The CDR3 totals 16 residues. CDR1 and CDR2 from the germline V gene are SGHAT and FQNNGV. CDR3 DNA: TGTGCCAGCAGCAAGGTGAGACAGGGACTGAACACTGAAGCTTTCTTT. Protein product: CASSKVRQGLNTEAFF. The variable domain in full, with the rest retrieved from reference TRBV11-2 and TRBJ1-1, is EAGVAQSPRYKIIEKRQSVAFWCNPISGHATLYWYQQILGQGPKLLIQFQNNGVVDDSQLPKDRFSAERLKGVDSTLKIQPAKLEDSAVYLCASSKVRQGLNTEAFFGQGTRLTVV.

The CDR3 loop reads CASSFGQGMNGYTF. CDR3 DNA: TGTGCCAGCAGCTTTGGACAGGGCATGAATGGCTACACCTTC. This chain links TRBV7-2 with TRBJ1-2, with TRBD1 identical over 8 bases. This CDR3 has 14 residues. Germline CDR1 and CDR2: SGHTA and FQGNSA. V shed 3 bases, J shed 6 bases, and the junction held 6 bases outside the gene matches.

The chain carries TRBV9 and TRBJ1-2; D not certain. Deletions cut 1 base from V and 0 bases from J, with 16 bases between. CDR1 and CDR2 from the germline V gene are SGDLS and YYNGEE. The CDR3 has 17 amino acids. CDR3 in amino acids: CASSVNPGLQTNYGYTF. As DNA, the CDR3 is TGTGCCAGCAGCGTAAACCCCGGACTTCAAACTAACTATGGCTACACCTTC.

The chain recombines TRBV7-6 with TRBJ2-7; TRBD2 matches 10 bases. The germline V gene has CDR1 SGHVS and CDR2 FNYEAQ. The CDR3 is made up of 16 amino acids. J lost 7 bases, V lost 1 base, and 10 bases had no gene match. Here the CDR3 DNA reads TGTGCCAGCAGCTTAGTATCTCTAGCGGGAGTAGGGGAGCAGTACTTC. This gives the protein CASSLVSLAGVGEQYF. Complete variable domain (other parts from reference TRBV7-6 and TRBJ2-7): GAGVSQSPRYKVTKRGQDVALRCDPISGHVSLYWYRQALGQGPEFLTYFNYEAQQDKSGLPNDRFSAERPEGSISTLTIQRTEQRDSAMYRCASSLVSLAGVGEQYFGPGTRLTVT.

In its sample, this clone was seen once. The rearrangement joins TRBV7-2 to TRBJ2-2; TRBD1 agrees at 9 bases. Germline values: CDR1 SGHTA, CDR2 FQGNSA. CDR3 size: 17 residues. V dropped 1 base and J dropped 3; count of bases not matched to a gene: 6. The CDR3 DNA reads as TGTGCCAGCAGCTTAGATGAGACAGGGGGATACACCGGGGAGCTGTTTTTT. This codes for CASSLDETGGYTGELFF. The entire variable domain, with the rest obtained from reference TRBV7-2 and TRBJ2-2, is as follows: GAGVSQSPSNKVTEKGKDVELRCDPISGHTALYWYRQSLGQGLEFLIYFQGNSAPDKSGLPSDRFSAERTGGSVSTLTIQRTQQEDSAVYLCASSLDETGGYTGELFFGEGSRLTVL.

The rearrangement links TRBV14 to TRBJ2-7, with D perhaps matching TRBD2 (5 bases). CDR1 is SGHDN, CDR2 FVKESK, per germline. The CDR3 consists of 13 residues. The germline V and J ends were trimmed by 2 bases and 2 bases, with 7 bases remaining between them. CDR3 coding DNA: TGTGCCAGCAGCCAACTCGGGGCCTACGAGCAGTACTTC. Its translation: CASSQLGAYEQYF.

This clone was counted a few times. The rearrangement uses TRBV7-2 and TRBJ1-3; 8 bases fit TRBD1. The V gene's germline CDR1 is SGHTA and CDR2 FQGNSA. This CDR3 has 15 residues. J lost 3 bases, V lost 5 bases, and 6 bases had no gene match. CDR3 residues: CASSQQGALGNTIYF. CDR3 sequence (DNA): TGTGCCAGCAGCCAGCAGGGGGCGCTTGGAAACACCATATATTTT. The variable domain in full, completed from reference TRBV7-2 and TRBJ1-3, reads GAGVSQSPSNKVTEKGKDVELRCDPISGHTALYWYRQSLGQGLEFLIYFQGNSAPDKSGLPSDRFSAERTGGSVSTLTIQRTQQEDSAVYLCASSQQGALGNTIYFGEGSWLTVV.

In its sample, this clone was seen once. The CDR3 reads CASSLGQNNNEQFF. CDR3 bases: TGCGCCAGCAGCTTGGGGCAGAATAACAATGAGCAGTTCTTC. J is TRBJ2-1 and V is TRBV5-1, with D hard to call. Germline CDR1 reads SGHRS; CDR2 reads YFSETQ. The CDR3 extends over 14 amino acids. V shed 0 bases and J shed 5 bases, with 9 bases lying between them.

The chain uses TRBV7-2 and TRBJ2-1, with 7 positions matching TRBD2. This CDR3 comprises 14 residues. Germline loops: CDR1 SGHTA, CDR2 FQGNSA. V was clipped by 3 bases and J by 9 bases; unmatched bases: 8. Here the CDR3 reads CASSFSAGEGEQFF. For the CDR3, the DNA is TGTGCCAGCAGCTTTTCGGCGGGAGAGGGTGAGCAGTTCTTC.

The chain uses TRBV28 and TRBJ1-1; no reliable D call. The length of the CDR3 is 11 residues. Germline V gene lookup returns CDR1 MDHEN and CDR2 SYDVKM. Trimming removed 7 bases at V and 4 bases at J, with 7 bases between. The CDR3, as DNA: TGTGCCAGCACCTTCTTCACTGAAGCTTTCTTT. This sequence encodes CASTFFTEAFF.

This clone was seen a handful of times. This chain uses TRBV5-1 with TRBJ1-6; the D gene is possibly TRBD1 (5 bases). With 4 bases removed from V and 9 bases from J, the gap between germline ends came to 14 bases. Looked up from germline, CDR1 is SGHRS and CDR2 is YFSETQ. The CDR3 is 14 residues long. The CDR3 sequence: CASSDRGGSSPLHF. CDR3 nucleotides: TGCGCCAGCAGCGATCGGGGGGGTTCTTCACCCCTCCACTTT. Full variable domain (outside the CDR3, taken from reference TRBV5-1 and TRBJ1-6): KAGVTQTPRYLIKTRGQQVTLSCSPISGHRSVSWYQQTPGQGLQFLFEYFSETQRNKGNFPGRFSGRQFSNSRSEMNVSTLELGDSALYLCASSDRGGSSPLHFGNGTRLTVT.

The chain couples TRBV10-2 to TRBJ2-1, with TRBD2 matching 8 bases. The germline V gene has CDR1 WSHSY and CDR2 SAAADI. The CDR3 sequence is 13 residues long. V shed 7 bases, J shed 9 bases, and the junction held 8 bases outside the gene matches. CDR3 coding DNA: TGCGCCAGCAAAGCGGGAGTCTCCGGTGAGCAGTTCTTC. Encoded protein: CASKAGVSGEQFF.

The rearrangement links TRBV11-3 to TRBJ2-6, with 12 bases fitting TRBD1. Germline V lookup: CDR1 SGHNT, CDR2 YENEEA. The CDR3 spans 17 residues. The V gene end was trimmed by 3 bases and the J gene end by 2 bases; junction bases not matched to a gene: 2. CDR3 residues: CASSLGQGAAGANVLTF. CDR3 bases: TGTGCCAGCAGCTTGGGACAGGGGGCAGCTGGGGCCAACGTCCTGACTTTC. Full variable domain (outside the CDR3, taken from reference TRBV11-3 and TRBJ2-6): EAGVVQSPRYKIIEKKQPVAFWCNPISGHNTLYWYLQNLGQGPELLIRYENEEAVDDSQLPKDRFSAERLKGVDSTLKIQPAELGDSAVYLCASSLGQGAAGANVLTFGAGSRLTVL.

The chain links TRBV11-2 to TRBJ2-2; 7 bases map to TRBD2. Germline V CDR1 and CDR2: SGHAT, FQNNGV. With 5 bases clipped from V and 5 bases from J, the junction kept 14 bases outside the gene matches. The CDR3 contains 17 residues. This CDR3 is CASSPHVSAGRTGELFF. The CDR3 DNA reads as TGTGCCAGCAGCCCCCATGTTTCAGCGGGACGGACCGGGGAGCTGTTTTTT.

J is TRBJ1-2 and V is TRBV24-1; possible D gene TRBD1, 6 bases. Per germline, CDR1 KGHDR and CDR2 SFDVKD. The CDR3 sequence is 14 residues long. V dropped 7 bases and J dropped 2 bases, with 13 bases sitting between them. The CDR3 DNA sequence: TGTGCCACCAGGCCGGCAGGGGCAAACTATGGCTACACCTTC. The encoded protein is CATRPAGANYGYTF.

The CDR3 DNA reads as TGTGCCAGTAGTATAGGGACAGGGGATAGCAATCAGCCCCAGCATTTT. It is translated as CASSIGTGDSNQPQHF. This chain links TRBV19 with TRBJ1-5, with TRBD1 identical over 9 bases. The CDR3 runs to 16 residues. Trimming took 1 base from V and 0 from J; bases not matched to a gene: 1. The germline V gene has CDR1 LNHDA and CDR2 SQIVND (reference sequence).

The chain recombines TRBV7-2 with TRBJ2-4; 9 bases match TRBD1. V lost 1 base and J lost 6; bases outside the gene matches: 7. The germline V gene has CDR1 SGHTA and CDR2 FQGNSA. The CDR3 has 16 residues. The DNA for the CDR3 is TGTGCCAGCAGCTTAGTTTCCACAGGGGGCAGAAACATTCAGTACTTC. Its protein is CASSLVSTGGRNIQYF.

The J gene is TRBJ2-7, the V gene TRBV28, with 7 bases that match TRBD2. Germline V CDR1 and CDR2: MDHEN, SYDVKM. Losses at the gene ends were 5 bases for V and 1 base for J; bases not matched to a gene: 5. The length of the CDR3 is 14 residues. CDR3 sequence: CASSILASSYEQYF. For the CDR3, the DNA is TGTGCCAGCAGTATACTAGCGTCGTCCTACGAGCAGTACTTC.

The chain is built from TRBV7-2 and TRBJ2-7, with TRBD1 as a possible D gene (6 bases). The CDR3 covers 14 residues. Germline-derived CDR1 and CDR2 are SGHTA and FQGNSA. V was shortened by 1 base and J by 4 bases, with 11 bases between the two germline ends. The CDR3 nucleotides read TGTGCCAGCAGCTTAGGACAGGCAAATTACGAGCAGTACTTC. Protein: CASSLGQANYEQYF. Full variable domain (missing parts from reference TRBV7-2 and TRBJ2-7): GAGVSQSPSNKVTEKGKDVELRCDPISGHTALYWYRQSLGQGLEFLIYFQGNSAPDKSGLPSDRFSAERTGGSVSTLTIQRTQQEDSAVYLCASSLGQANYEQYFGPGTRLTVT.

The V gene is TRBV3-1 (or the pseudogene TRBV3-2), the J gene TRBJ2-1; tentatively, D is TRBD2 (5 bases). V was shortened by 4 bases and J by 4 bases, with 14 bases between the two germline ends. The CDR3 has 15 amino acids. The germline gives CDR1 LGHDT, CDR2 YNNKEL (reference sequence). DNA of the CDR3: TGTGCCAGCAGCCTCGCGGGTTATCGGTACAATGAGCAGTTCTTC. Translation: CASSLAGYRYNEQFF.

The V gene is TRBV18, the J gene TRBJ2-4; D gene ambiguous. Germline V lookup: CDR1 KGHSH, CDR2 LQKENI. Trimming stripped 4 bases from V and 4 bases from J, with 11 bases between. CDR3 size: 14 residues. The CDR3 reads CASSRDTVKNIQYF. The CDR3 DNA is TGTGCCAGCTCACGTGACACAGTGAAAAACATTCAGTACTTC.

The V gene is TRBV3-1 (or the pseudogene TRBV3-2), the J gene TRBJ2-7, with a weak D call TRBD2 (7 bases). Germline CDR1 and CDR2: LGHDT and YNNKEL (reference sequence). V was shortened by 4 bases and J by 9 bases, with 13 bases between the two germline ends. The CDR3 totals 12 residues. This CDR3 reads CASSLGGPRQYF. CDR3 bases: TGTGCCAGCAGCCTGGGGGGGCCCCGGCAGTACTTC.

The chain links TRBV7-9 to TRBJ1-2; 10 bases align to TRBD1. The CDR3 is 13 amino acids. Trimming at V came to 7 bases and at J to 7 bases, leaving 6 bases not matched to a gene. Germline-derived CDR1 and CDR2 are SEHNR and FQNEAQ (reference sequence). The CDR3 is CASNPGQGFGYTF. CDR3 in DNA: TGTGCCAGCAACCCGGGACAGGGGTTTGGCTACACCTTC.

The rearrangement links TRBV2 to TRBJ2-1, with 7 positions matching TRBD2. The V and J ends lost 3 bases and 5 bases, in that order; junction bases with no gene match: 7. The CDR3 runs 15 residues. Germline CDR1 reads SNHLY; CDR2 reads FYNNEI. The CDR3, as DNA: TGTGCCAGCAGTGAGGGGCGGGAGCTTGACAATGAGCAGTTCTTC. It translates to CASSEGRELDNEQFF.

The chain carries TRBV18 and TRBJ2-5, with D possibly TRBD1 on 6 matching bases. The ends were cut back, 2 bases at V and 5 bases at J, with 15 bases in the middle. This CDR3 is 15 amino acids long. CDR1 is KGHSH, CDR2 LQKENI, per germline. The DNA for the CDR3 is TGTGCCAGCTCACCAAGAAACAGGGTGGGGGAGACCCAGTACTTC. It specifies CASSPRNRVGETQYF.